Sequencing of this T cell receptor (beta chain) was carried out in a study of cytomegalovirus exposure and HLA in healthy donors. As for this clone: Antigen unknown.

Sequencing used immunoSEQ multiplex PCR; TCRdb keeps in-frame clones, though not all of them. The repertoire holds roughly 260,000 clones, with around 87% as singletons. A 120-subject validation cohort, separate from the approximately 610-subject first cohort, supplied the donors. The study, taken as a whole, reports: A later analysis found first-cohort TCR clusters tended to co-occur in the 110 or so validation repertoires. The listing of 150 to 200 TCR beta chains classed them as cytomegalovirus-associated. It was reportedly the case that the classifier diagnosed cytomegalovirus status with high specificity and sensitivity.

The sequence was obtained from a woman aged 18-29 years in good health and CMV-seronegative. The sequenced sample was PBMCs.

CDR3 region: CASSLEGQENQPQHF. The CDR3 nucleotides are TGCGCCAGCAGCTTGGAGGGACAGGAGAATCAGCCCCAGCATTTT. The rearrangement joins TRBV5-1 to TRBJ1-5; 8 positions agree with TRBD1. The CDR3 consists of 15 residues. Unmatched junction bases numbered 3, after V lost 0 bases and J lost 4 bases. Germline V lookup: CDR1 SGHRS, CDR2 YFSETQ.